The next 21 T cell receptor beta chains were all read from a single sample in a study of cytomegalovirus exposure and HLA in healthy donors. This table comes from immunoSEQ multiplex PCR, and its TCRdb copy is limited to in-frame clones, with some not included. The repertoire holds fewer than 250,000 clones, around nine tenths seen once, with around 3% in the top ten. The sample consisted of PBMCs. Receptors were obtained from a man aged 18-30 years in good health and CMV-seronegative.

V is TRBV27 and J is TRBJ2-7, with TRBD2 identical over 8 bases. CDR1 is MNHEY, CDR2 SMNVEV, per germline (reference sequence). Trimming cost V 4 bases and J 3 bases; bases outside gene matches: 2. The CDR3 length is 13 residues. The CDR3 DNA sequence: TGTGCCAGCAGTTATACTAGCGGCTACGAGCAGTACTTC. Its protein is CASSYTSGYEQYF.

This clone has a single count. This chain joins TRBV10-3 and TRBJ2-7; a possible D gene is TRBD2 (5 bases). The CDR3 has 15 residues. V shed 4 bases and J shed 0 bases, with 13 bases lying between them. Germline CDR1 is ENHRY and CDR2 is SYGVKD. The chain's CDR3 is CAISAVGGLSYEQYF. CDR3 DNA sequence: TGTGCCATCAGTGCGGTTGGAGGCCTCTCCTACGAGCAGTACTTC.

This rearrangement joins TRBV6-6 to TRBJ2-7; D may be TRBD1 (6 bases). Germline V gene sequence: CDR1 MNHNY, CDR2 SVGAGI (reference sequence). V was trimmed by 5 bases and J by 3 bases, leaving 20 bases between them. The CDR3 has 16 amino acids. The CDR3 loop is CASSNPQTGDIYEQYF. CDR3 bases: TGTGCCAGCAGTAACCCGCAGACAGGCGATATCTACGAGCAGTACTTC.

The sample holds one count of this clone. V is TRBV5-1 and J is TRBJ2-1; 7 nucleotides agree with TRBD2. With V trimmed by 2 bases and J by 8 bases, 13 bases remained unmatched. The CDR3 extends over 16 amino acids. The germline V gene encodes CDR1 SGHRS and CDR2 YFSETQ. The CDR3 here is CASSLLTSATSDEQFF. The CDR3 DNA reads as TGCGCCAGCAGCTTACTAACTAGCGCGACATCGGATGAGCAGTTCTTC. The whole variable domain, remainder taken from reference TRBV5-1 and TRBJ2-1, is KAGVTQTPRYLIKTRGQQVTLSCSPISGHRSVSWYQQTPGQGLQFLFEYFSETQRNKGNFPGRFSGRQFSNSRSEMNVSTLELGDSALYLCASSLLTSATSDEQFFGPGTRLTVL.

V is TRBV19 and J is TRBJ1-2; no clear D. Trimming pared 5 bases from V and 6 bases from J, leaving 10 bases between. The length of the CDR3 is 12 residues. The germline CDR1 and CDR2 sequences are LNHDA and SQIVND (reference sequence). Here the CDR3 DNA reads TGTGCCAGTAGTGATAGAGAGGATGGCTACACCTTC. This encodes CASSDREDGYTF.

This sequence joins TRBV15 and TRBJ2-5, with D perhaps TRBD1 (5 bases). Germline CDR1 reads LNHNV; CDR2 reads YYDKDF (reference sequence). Deletions cut 0 bases from V and 5 bases from J, with 7 bases between. CDR3 size: 13 residues. In DNA form, the CDR3 reads TGTGCCACCAGCAGAGATCCAGGGGAGACCCAGTACTTC. Translating it yields CATSRDPGETQYF.

The CDR3 region has the DNA TGTGCCAGCAGTTCCCATTCCGGGGAGCTGTTTTTT. Translating it yields CASSSHSGELFF. J is TRBJ2-2 and V is TRBV6-1; D unresolved. CDR3 size: 12 residues. The V gene lost 5 bases and the J gene lost 6 bases, with 7 bases spanning the gap. Germline CDR1 MNHNS, CDR2 SASEGT.

V is TRBV5-1 and J is TRBJ1-2, with D possibly being TRBD1 (6 bases). The CDR3 is 15 residues long. Germline V gene data show CDR1 as SGHRS and CDR2 as YFSETQ. V lost 0 bases and J lost 3, with 12 bases in between. Here the CDR3 DNA reads TGCGCCAGCAGCTTGGTAGTGGGGGCAGACTATGGCTACACCTTC. This codes for CASSLVVGADYGYTF.

The chain uses TRBV7-2 and TRBJ2-6; D unclear. Trimming cost V 3 bases and J 0 bases, with 3 bases left between them. Germline V CDR1 and CDR2: SGHTA, FQGNSA. The CDR3 runs 14 residues. CDR3 in DNA: TGTGCCAGCAGCTTTATCTCTGGGGCCAACGTCCTGACTTTC. Translating gives CASSFISGANVLTF.

In DNA, the CDR3 is TGCAGCGCCAGGGGTTTGAACACTGAAGCTTTCTTT. Residues: CSARGLNTEAFF. The chain has TRBV29-1 and TRBJ1-1, with D maybe TRBD1 (6 bases). V was shortened by 7 bases and J by 0 bases, with 9 bases between the two germline ends. Germline CDR1 reads SQVTM; CDR2 reads ANQGSEA. This CDR3 contains 12 residues.

The rearrangement joins TRBV2 to TRBJ1-1; the match to TRBD1 covers 7 bases. Looked up from germline, CDR1 is SNHLY and CDR2 is FYNNEI. V lost 7 bases, J lost 7 bases, and 9 bases stayed unmatched. The CDR3 extends over 13 amino acids. CDR3 in amino acids: CASTRTGDGEAFF. DNA for the CDR3: TGTGCCAGCACCCGAACAGGGGATGGTGAAGCTTTCTTT.

The V gene is TRBV5-1, the J gene TRBJ2-7, with 14 bases identical to TRBD2. V shed 4 bases, J shed 4 bases, and the junction held 10 bases outside the gene matches. The CDR3 extends over 17 amino acids. CDR1 and CDR2 from the germline V gene are SGHRS and YFSETQ. The CDR3 region is CASSPRLAGGPSYEQYF. CDR3 DNA: TGCGCCAGCAGCCCTCGACTAGCGGGAGGGCCCTCGTACGAGCAGTACTTC.

This chain links TRBV5-1 with TRBJ1-3, with D perhaps TRBD1 (6 bases). Trimming pared 5 bases from V and 0 bases from J, leaving 9 bases between. The germline V gene has CDR1 SGHRS and CDR2 YFSETQ. This CDR3 contains 14 residues. As DNA, the CDR3 is TGCGCCAGCAGTCCACAGGGCTCTGGAAACACCATATATTTT. Translated, it gives CASSPQGSGNTIYF.

The rearrangement links TRBV10-1 to TRBJ2-7, with 10 bases aligning to TRBD2. Germline V lookup: CDR1 WNHNN, CDR2 SYGVQD (reference sequence). This CDR3 comprises 15 residues. V was clipped by 1 base and J by 6 bases; unmatched bases: 6. Here the CDR3 DNA reads TGCGCCAGCAGTGAGTATGGACTAGCGGTTTCCGAGCAGTACTTC. It codes for CASSEYGLAVSEQYF.

The chain employs TRBV7-2 and TRBJ1-1, with D perhaps TRBD1 (6 bases). The CDR3 is 14 residues long. Trimming left V 2 bases short and J 4 bases short, with 11 bases between. Germline lookup yields CDR1 SGHTA and CDR2 FQGNSA. For the CDR3, the DNA is TGTGCCAGCAGCTTACAGGGGAGGGGCACTGAAGCTTTCTTT. Translating it yields CASSLQGRGTEAFF.

The rearrangement uses TRBV7-2 and TRBJ1-5; maybe TRBD1 (5 bases). CDR1 is SGHTA and CDR2 is FQGNSA in the germline V gene. There are 15 residues in the CDR3. Trimming pared 1 base from V and 6 bases from J, leaving 13 bases between. DNA of the CDR3: TGTGCCAGCAGCTTAGAAATCAGGGTCGGTCAGCCCCAGCATTTT. Translated: CASSLEIRVGQPQHF. Drawing the rest from reference TRBV7-2 and TRBJ1-5, the complete variable domain is GAGVSQSPSNKVTEKGKDVELRCDPISGHTALYWYRQSLGQGLEFLIYFQGNSAPDKSGLPSDRFSAERTGGSVSTLTIQRTQQEDSAVYLCASSLEIRVGQPQHFGDGTRLSIL.

CDR3 coding DNA: TGCGCCAGCAGCTTGAGCGGCTCTCGCTCCTACGAGCAGTACTTC. This translates into CASSLSGSRSYEQYF. V gene TRBV5-1 combines with J gene TRBJ2-7, with D possibly TRBD2 on 5 matching bases. The CDR3 covers 15 residues. CDR1 and CDR2 (germline): SGHRS, YFSETQ. V lost 1 base to trimming and J lost 0 bases, with 11 bases between them.

The rearrangement links TRBV10-3 to TRBJ1-1; D may be TRBD1 (6 bases). Germline V gene sequence: CDR1 ENHRY, CDR2 SYGVKD. CDR3 length equals 13 residues. Trimming stripped 6 bases from V and 1 base from J, with 9 bases between. The CDR3 reads CAISGGRNTEAFF. Here the CDR3 DNA reads TGTGCCATCAGCGGGGGGCGGAACACTGAAGCTTTCTTT.

The chain uses TRBV6-5 and TRBJ1-3; TRBD1 is a possible D gene (6 bases). Per the germline V gene, CDR1 is MNHEY and CDR2 is SVGAGI. V was clipped by 0 bases and J by 4 bases, with 13 bases between them. This CDR3 contains 16 residues. The CDR3 reads CASSYSAGGPGNTIYF. The CDR3 bases are TGTGCCAGCAGTTACTCAGCCGGGGGGCCAGGAAACACCATATATTTT.

V gene TRBV28 combines with J gene TRBJ2-7; tentative D call: TRBD1 (6 bases). The ends were cut back, 2 bases at V and 5 bases at J, with 13 bases in the middle. The CDR3 is 14 amino acids. The V gene's germline CDR1 is MDHEN and CDR2 SYDVKM. In nucleotides, the CDR3 is TGTGCCAGCAGTTTAAGGGGTGGGGGCCACGAGCAGTACTTC. It yields the protein CASSLRGGGHEQYF.

For the CDR3, the DNA is TGTGCCAGCAGTTCACTACAGGGAGTCGGGTCACCCCTCCACTTT. Amino acid sequence: CASSSLQGVGSPLHF. V gene TRBV6-5 combines with J gene TRBJ1-6, with D possibly matching TRBD1 (6 bases). The length of the CDR3 is 15 residues. From germline, CDR1 is MNHEY and CDR2 SVGAGI. Trimming removed 4 bases at V and 10 bases at J, with 17 bases between.